This T cell receptor (beta chain) is from a study of cytomegalovirus exposure and HLA in healthy donors. The PCR employed 60 Vbeta primers together with 13 Jbeta primers. TCRdb's table, derived via immunoSEQ multiplex PCR, lists solely in-frame clones and lacks some. This sample has 90,000 to 100,000 clones, with less than 85% found just once. Germline assignment: CDR1 SGHTA and CDR2 FQGNSA. The CDR3 contains 18 residues. The ends lost 1 base at V and 2 bases at J; junction bases unmatched: 8. The clonotype originates from a male donor in good health and CMV-seronegative. The genes are TRBV7-2 and TRBJ2-5; TRBD2 agrees at 12 bases. The sample consisted of PBMCs. CDR3 sequence: CASSLGWIGLAGQETQYF. CDR3 DNA: TGTGCCAGCAGCTTAGGCTGGATCGGACTAGCGGGACAAGAGACCCAGTACTTC.